This note documents a single TCR beta chain sequence. This CDR3 has 13 residues. Germline V gene data show CDR1 as SGHNT and CDR2 as YYREEE (reference sequence). V shed 4 bases and J 3 bases; nucleotides not matched to a gene: 1. Here immunoSEQ multiplex PCR was the method, and the copy in TCRdb shows in-frame clones only, minus some. Here the sample spans around 70,000 clones, 65% to 85% being singletons. The sample originates from a study of blood T cell repertoires in COVID-19. Study as a whole: The origin of the acute and convalescent COVID-19 samples was the United States, Italy and Spain. T cells, B-cell-depleted T cells, or PBMCs provided the cDNA or gDNA that served as material.

The chain employs TRBV5-4 and TRBJ2-1, with 7 bases that match TRBD1. The specimen sequenced was peripheral blood. This TCR derives from a woman aged 60-70 years with acute or convalescent COVID-19. The CDR3 DNA reads TGTGCCAGCAGCAGGGACAGCTACAATGAGCAGTTCTTC. Translation: CASSRDSYNEQFF.